The next 18 T cell receptor beta chains were all read from a single sample in a study of technical replicates of blood from several donors. Profiled with immunoSEQ multiplex PCR; TCRdb holds only in-frame clones, not every one. The profile shows 80,000 or so clones, around 94% of them singletons. Sequencing input: T cells isolated from PBMCs. The receptor set was obtained from a human donor in good health.

This chain joins TRBV7-2 and TRBJ2-3; 10 bases are a match to TRBD1. The V gene's germline CDR1 is SGHTA and CDR2 FQGNSA. Unmatched junction bases numbered 6, after V lost 6 bases and J lost 3 bases. This CDR3 has 15 residues. CDR3 bases: TGTGCCAGCAGGGGGACAGGGGTGTTAACAGATACGCAGTATTTT. This codes for CASRGTGVLTDTQYF.

This clone was observed a handful of times. The chain recombines TRBV28 with TRBJ2-4; D ambiguous. From germline, CDR1 is MDHEN and CDR2 SYDVKM. This CDR3 contains 15 residues. The V gene lost 2 bases and the J gene lost 0 bases, with 8 bases spanning the gap. The CDR3 nucleotides read TGTGCCAGCAGTTTAGAGCGTCGAGCCAAAAACATTCAGTACTTC. It encodes CASSLERRAKNIQYF.

The rearrangement uses TRBV11-3 and TRBJ2-7; TRBD2 agrees at 9 bases. Germline V gene lookup returns CDR1 SGHNT and CDR2 YENEEA. This CDR3 contains 15 residues. V lost 3 bases to trimming and J lost 0 bases; unmatched junction nucleotides: 3. In DNA, the CDR3 is TGTGCCAGCAGCTTTGGGACTAGCTTCTCCTACGAGCAGTACTTC. Its translation is CASSFGTSFSYEQYF. Complete variable domain (other parts from reference TRBV11-3 and TRBJ2-7): EAGVVQSPRYKIIEKKQPVAFWCNPISGHNTLYWYLQNLGQGPELLIRYENEEAVDDSQLPKDRFSAERLKGVDSTLKIQPAELGDSAVYLCASSFGTSFSYEQYFGPGTRLTVT.

The V call is TRBV5-1, the J call TRBJ1-2; D is perhaps TRBD1 (5 bases). Germline V gene sequence: CDR1 SGHRS, CDR2 YFSETQ. Trimming left V 0 bases short and J 2 bases short, with 8 bases between. The CDR3 is made up of 14 amino acids. CDR3 DNA sequence: TGCGCCAGCAGCTTGGAATCAGGGAACTATGGCTACACCTTC. Translation gives CASSLESGNYGYTF.

The J gene is TRBJ2-1, the V gene TRBV5-1, with D tentatively TRBD2 (6 bases). Looked up from germline, CDR1 is SGHRS and CDR2 is YFSETQ. This CDR3 is built from 14 residues. V dropped 2 bases and J dropped 6 bases, with 12 bases sitting between them. CDR3 sequence reads: CASSFITSSNEQFF. The CDR3 nucleotides read TGCGCCAGCAGCTTTATTACTAGCAGCAATGAGCAGTTCTTC.

The chain uses TRBV7-3 and TRBJ2-3; TRBD2 matches at 12 bases. This CDR3 has 16 amino acids. J gave up 0 bases and V 5 bases, and 3 bases lay outside the gene matches. Germline V gene data show CDR1 as SGHTA and CDR2 as FQGTGA. The CDR3 sequence is CASSQLAGGSTDTQYF. CDR3 DNA: TGTGCCAGCAGCCAACTAGCGGGAGGTAGCACAGATACGCAGTATTTT. The whole variable domain, remainder taken from reference TRBV7-3 and TRBJ2-3, is GAGVSQTPSNKVTEKGKYVELRCDPISGHTALYWYRQSLGQGPEFLIYFQGTGAADDSGLPNDRFFAVRPEGSVSTLKIQRTERGDSAVYLCASSQLAGGSTDTQYFGPGTRLTVL.

The chain carries TRBV6-5 and TRBJ2-7; D is perhaps TRBD1 (6 bases). This CDR3 spans 13 amino acids. The V end was cut by 2 bases, the J end by 10 bases, with 15 bases between. Germline values: CDR1 MNHEY, CDR2 SVGAGI. The CDR3 spells CASSYPGHGVQYF. DNA for the CDR3: TGTGCCAGCAGTTACCCGGGACATGGGGTTCAGTACTTC.

The chain joins TRBV6-5 to TRBJ2-7, with D possibly TRBD1 on 5 matching bases. CDR1 and CDR2 (germline): MNHEY, SVGAGI. The V and J ends lost 2 bases and 7 bases respectively, with 21 bases between them. CDR3 length equals 16 residues. The CDR3 coding sequence is TGTGCCAGCAGTTACGGCATAGGGCAGGGAAAACAAGAGCAGTACTTC. It translates to CASSYGIGQGKQEQYF.

The chain recombines TRBV19 with TRBJ2-7; TRBD2 agrees at 10 bases. Germline trimming cut 3 bases from V and 7 bases from J; bases unmatched to any gene: 6. The CDR3 runs 14 residues. Germline V gene sequence: CDR1 LNHDA, CDR2 SQIVND (reference sequence). The CDR3 DNA follows: TGTGCCAGTAGTATTGTAGCGGGAGGACGAGAGCAGTACTTC. Translation gives CASSIVAGGREQYF.

This clone has ten or more counts. The chain recombines TRBV6-4 with TRBJ2-1, with TRBD2 matching over 9 bases. The CDR3 spans 15 residues. Germline loops: CDR1 MRHNA, CDR2 SNTAGT. Trimming took 2 bases from V and 3 from J; bases not matched to a gene: 2. CDR3 loop: CASSDNSGSYNEQFF. For the CDR3, the DNA is TGTGCCAGCAGTGACAATAGCGGGAGCTACAATGAGCAGTTCTTC.

This chain connects TRBV7-8 to TRBJ2-5; a possible D gene is TRBD1 (6 bases). V was shortened by 5 bases and J by 2 bases, with 12 bases between the two germline ends. CDR1 is SGHVS and CDR2 is FQNEAQ in the germline V gene. The CDR3 runs 14 residues. CDR3 region: CASSVTGKQETQYF. The CDR3 DNA follows: TGTGCCAGCAGCGTTACAGGGAAACAAGAGACCCAGTACTTC.

The V gene is TRBV28, the J gene TRBJ2-1; a weak D match, TRBD2 (5 bases). CDR3 length: 16 residues. Per germline, CDR1 MDHEN and CDR2 SYDVKM. The ends were cut back, 6 bases at V and 3 bases at J, with 18 bases in the middle. This chain's CDR3 is CASSPHGVGFYNEQFF. The CDR3, as DNA: TGTGCCAGCAGCCCTCACGGGGTTGGTTTCTACAATGAGCAGTTCTTC. The full variable domain, its missing parts supplied by reference TRBV28 and TRBJ2-1, is DVKVTQSSRYLVKRTGEKVFLECVQDMDHENMFWYRQDPGLGLRLIYFSYDVKMKEKGDIPEGYSVSREKKERFSLILESASTNQTSMYLCASSPHGVGFYNEQFFGPGTRLTVL.

The V and J genes are TRBV4-2 and TRBJ2-5, with 7 bases lining up with TRBD1. V dropped 0 bases and J dropped 5; count of bases not matched to a gene: 9. Germline V CDR1 and CDR2: LGHNA, YNFKEQ. This CDR3 region has 16 residues. CDR3 DNA sequence: TGTGCCAGCAGCCAAGATGGAGACAGGGATCAGGAGACCCAGTACTTC. As protein: CASSQDGDRDQETQYF.

This chain joins TRBV7-3 and TRBJ2-3; 8 bases match TRBD2. CDR3 size: 15 residues. CDR1 is SGHTA and CDR2 is FQGTGA in the germline V gene. Unmatched junction bases numbered 4, after V lost 1 base and J lost 4 bases. CDR3 bases: TGTGCCAGCAGCTTAAACACGGGGGGGGCAGATACGCAGTATTTT. Translated: CASSLNTGGADTQYF.

This clone was detected only once. The chain links TRBV27 to TRBJ1-2; 7 bases agree with TRBD1. Trimming took 6 bases from V and 1 from J; bases not matched to a gene: 14. CDR1 and CDR2 from the germline V gene are MNHEY and SMNVEV (reference sequence). The CDR3 spans 17 residues. The CDR3 DNA sequence: TGTGCCAGCAGATTTGAACTTCGACAGGGTCATAACTATGGCTACACCTTC. It encodes CASRFELRQGHNYGYTF.

CDR3 in DNA: TGCGCCAGCAGCCGGCGGACAGGGGGCACTGAAGCTTTCTTT. As protein: CASSRRTGGTEAFF. This chain joins TRBV4-1 and TRBJ1-1; 10 positions match TRBD1. Germline V CDR1 and CDR2: MGHRA, YSYEKL. With 4 bases clipped from V and 4 bases from J, the junction kept 3 bases outside the gene matches. The CDR3 consists of 14 residues.

The chain couples TRBV18 to TRBJ2-1, with D possibly matching TRBD1 (5 bases). Trimming took off 0 bases at V and 9 bases at J, with 12 bases between the two ends. Germline V gives CDR1 KGHSH, CDR2 LQKENI. The CDR3 runs 14 residues. In DNA, the CDR3 is TGTGCCAGCTCACCACCGACAGCCGTATCTGAGCAGTTCTTC. Encoded protein: CASSPPTAVSEQFF.

CDR3 coding DNA: TGTGCCAGCACACGGGATCCAAACACTGAAGCTTTCTTT. Amino acid sequence: CASTRDPNTEAFF. V usage is TRBV6-5 and J usage is TRBJ1-1; D ambiguous. This CDR3 comprises 13 residues. Germline V gene sequence: CDR1 MNHEY, CDR2 SVGAGI. V was cut by 7 bases and J by 2 bases, with 11 bases left in between.